Detailed here is one T cell receptor (beta chain). This sample was included in a study of OX40 agonist ivuxolimab in advanced cancers. This table comes from immunoSEQ multiplex PCR, and its TCRdb copy is limited to in-frame clones, with some not included. The table shows around 94,000 clones, with approximately 86% occurring only once. The trim removed 2 bases at V and 3 bases at J, leaving 0 bases unmatched. This CDR3 contains 14 residues. Germline CDR1 is SEHNR and CDR2 is FQNEAQ (reference sequence). Drawing of blood for sampling happened at baseline, at cycle 4 day 1, and at cycle 7 day 1. V is TRBV7-9 and J is TRBJ2-1; the match to TRBD2 covers 8 bases. This TCR was recovered from an adult with an advanced solid tumor such as melanoma, head and neck, liver or kidney cancer. Material: CD4+ or CD8+ T cells sorted from blood, obtained in a trial of the OX40 agonist ivuxolimab. This CDR3 is CASSLLAGYNEQFF. The CDR3, as DNA: TGTGCCAGCAGCTTACTAGCGGGCTACAATGAGCAGTTCTTC.